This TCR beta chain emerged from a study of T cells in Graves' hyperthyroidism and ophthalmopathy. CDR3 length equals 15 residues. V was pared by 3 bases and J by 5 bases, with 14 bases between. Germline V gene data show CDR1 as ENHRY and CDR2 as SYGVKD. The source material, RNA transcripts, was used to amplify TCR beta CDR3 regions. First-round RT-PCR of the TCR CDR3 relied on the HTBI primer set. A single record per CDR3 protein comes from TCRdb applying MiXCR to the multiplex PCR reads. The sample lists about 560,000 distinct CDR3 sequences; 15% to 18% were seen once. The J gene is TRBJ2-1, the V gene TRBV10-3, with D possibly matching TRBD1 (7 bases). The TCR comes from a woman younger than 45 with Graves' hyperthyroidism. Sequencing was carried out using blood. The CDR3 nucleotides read TGTGCCATCAGTGATGGGCAGGGGGGTGACAATGAGCAGTTCTTC. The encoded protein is CAISDGQGGDNEQFF.